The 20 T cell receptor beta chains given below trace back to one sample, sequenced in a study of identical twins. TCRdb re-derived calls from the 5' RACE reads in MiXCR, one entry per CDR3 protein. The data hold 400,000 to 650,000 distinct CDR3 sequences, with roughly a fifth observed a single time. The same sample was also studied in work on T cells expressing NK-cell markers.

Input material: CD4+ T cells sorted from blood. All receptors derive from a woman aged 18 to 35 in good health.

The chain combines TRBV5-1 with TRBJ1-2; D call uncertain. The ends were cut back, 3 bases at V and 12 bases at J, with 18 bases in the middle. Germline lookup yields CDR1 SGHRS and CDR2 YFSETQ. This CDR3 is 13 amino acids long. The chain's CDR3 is CASSWKTDAANTF. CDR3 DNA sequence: TGCGCCAGCAGCTGGAAGACGGACGCAGCTAACACCTTC.

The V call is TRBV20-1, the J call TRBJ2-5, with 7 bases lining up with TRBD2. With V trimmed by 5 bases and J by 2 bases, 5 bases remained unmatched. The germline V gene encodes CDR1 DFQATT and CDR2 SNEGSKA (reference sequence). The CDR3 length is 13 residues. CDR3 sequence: CSAGEGWQETQYF. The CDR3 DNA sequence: TGCAGTGCTGGGGAGGGGTGGCAAGAGACCCAGTACTTC.

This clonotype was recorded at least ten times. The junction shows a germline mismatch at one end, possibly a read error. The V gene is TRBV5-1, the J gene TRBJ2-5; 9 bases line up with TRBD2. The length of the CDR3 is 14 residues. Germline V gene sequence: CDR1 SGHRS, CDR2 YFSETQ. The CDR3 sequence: CASSLGLARETQYF. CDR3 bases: TGTGCCAGCAGTTTAGGACTAGCGCGAGAGACCCAGTACTTC. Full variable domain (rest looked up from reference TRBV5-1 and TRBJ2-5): KAGVTQTPRYLIKTRGQQVTLSCSPISGHRSVSWYQQTPGQGLQFLFEYFSETQRNKGNFPGRFSGRQFSNSRSEMNVSTLELGDSALYLCASSLGLARETQYFGPGTRLLVL.

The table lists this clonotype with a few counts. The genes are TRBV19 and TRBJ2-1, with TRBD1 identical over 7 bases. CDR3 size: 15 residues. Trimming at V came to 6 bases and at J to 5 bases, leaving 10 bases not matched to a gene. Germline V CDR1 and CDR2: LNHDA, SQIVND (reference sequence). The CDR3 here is CASSRDSLTDNEQFF. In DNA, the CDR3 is TGTGCCAGTAGCCGGGACAGCCTGACGGACAATGAGCAGTTCTTC. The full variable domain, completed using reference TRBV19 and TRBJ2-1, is DGGITQSPKYLFRKEGQNVTLSCEQNLNHDAMYWYRQDPGQGLRLIYYSQIVNDFQKGDIAEGYSVSREKKESFPLTVTSAQKNPTAFYLCASSRDSLTDNEQFFGPGTRLTVL.

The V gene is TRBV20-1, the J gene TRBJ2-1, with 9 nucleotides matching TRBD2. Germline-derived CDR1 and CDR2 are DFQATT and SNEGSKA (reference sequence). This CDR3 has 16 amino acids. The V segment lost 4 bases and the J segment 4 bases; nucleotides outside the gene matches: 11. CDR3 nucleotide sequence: TGCAGTGCTACTTGGACTAGCGCGACCTCATACAATGAGCAGTTCTTC. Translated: CSATWTSATSYNEQFF.

DNA for the CDR3: TGTGCCAGCAGCTTTCCGGCGGGCGGGAGTACAGATACGCAGTATTTT. This sequence encodes CASSFPAGGSTDTQYF. The chain is built from TRBV7-9 and TRBJ2-3; 7 bases match TRBD2. V shed 3 bases and J 3 bases; nucleotides not matched to a gene: 9. Germline V gene sequence: CDR1 SEHNR, CDR2 FQNEAQ (reference sequence). The length of the CDR3 is 16 residues.

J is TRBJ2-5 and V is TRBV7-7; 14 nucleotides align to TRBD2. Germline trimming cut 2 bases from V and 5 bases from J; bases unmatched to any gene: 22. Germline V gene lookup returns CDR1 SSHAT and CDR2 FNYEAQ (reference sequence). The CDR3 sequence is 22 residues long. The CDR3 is CASSLRTSGGPTAIYSDETQYF. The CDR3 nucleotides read TGTGCCAGCAGCTTAAGGACTAGCGGGGGGCCCACGGCTATCTACTCAGATGAGACCCAGTACTTC.

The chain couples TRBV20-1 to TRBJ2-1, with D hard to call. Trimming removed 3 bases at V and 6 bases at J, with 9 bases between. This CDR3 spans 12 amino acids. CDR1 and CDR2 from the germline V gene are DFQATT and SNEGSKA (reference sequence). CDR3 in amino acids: CSASRSPNEQFF. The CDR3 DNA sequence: TGCAGTGCTAGCCGGTCCCCCAATGAGCAGTTCTTC.

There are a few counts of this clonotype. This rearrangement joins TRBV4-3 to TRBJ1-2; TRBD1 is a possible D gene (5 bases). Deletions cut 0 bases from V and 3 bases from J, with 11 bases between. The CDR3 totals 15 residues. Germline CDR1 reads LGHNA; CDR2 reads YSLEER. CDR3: CASSQEWQGHYGYTF. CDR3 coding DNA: TGCGCCAGCAGCCAAGAGTGGCAGGGCCACTATGGCTACACCTTC.

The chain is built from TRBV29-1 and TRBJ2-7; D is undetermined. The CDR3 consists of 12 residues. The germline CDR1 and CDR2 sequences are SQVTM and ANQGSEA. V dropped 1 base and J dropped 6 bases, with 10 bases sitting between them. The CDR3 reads CSVEALGTEQYF. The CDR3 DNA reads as TGCAGCGTTGAAGCTCTGGGAACCGAGCAGTACTTC.

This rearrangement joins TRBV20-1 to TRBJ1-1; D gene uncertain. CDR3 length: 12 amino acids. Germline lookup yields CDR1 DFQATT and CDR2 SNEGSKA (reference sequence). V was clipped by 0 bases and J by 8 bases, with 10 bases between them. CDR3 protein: CSARELYAEAFF. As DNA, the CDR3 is TGCAGTGCTAGAGAACTTTACGCAGAAGCTTTCTTT.

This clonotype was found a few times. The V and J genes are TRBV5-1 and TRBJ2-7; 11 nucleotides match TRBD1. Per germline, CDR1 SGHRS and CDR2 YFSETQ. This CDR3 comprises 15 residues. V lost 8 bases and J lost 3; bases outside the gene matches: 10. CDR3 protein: CASRDPGQGVYEQYF. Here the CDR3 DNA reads TGCGCCAGTAGAGACCCGGGACAGGGGGTCTACGAGCAGTACTTC.

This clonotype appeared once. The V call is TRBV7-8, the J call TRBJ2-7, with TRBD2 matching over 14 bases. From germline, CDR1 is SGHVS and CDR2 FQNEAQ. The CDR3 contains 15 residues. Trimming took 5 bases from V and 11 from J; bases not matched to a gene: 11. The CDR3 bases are TGTGCCAGCAGCGCAAGACTAGCGGGAGGGGAAGAGGAGTACTTC. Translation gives CASSARLAGGEEEYF.

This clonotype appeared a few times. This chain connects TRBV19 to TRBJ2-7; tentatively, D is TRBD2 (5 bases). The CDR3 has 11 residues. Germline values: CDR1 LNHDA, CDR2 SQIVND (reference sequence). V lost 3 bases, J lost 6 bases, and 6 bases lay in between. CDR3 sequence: CASSIRGEQYF. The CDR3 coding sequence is TGTGCCAGTAGTATTCGGGGCGAGCAGTACTTC.

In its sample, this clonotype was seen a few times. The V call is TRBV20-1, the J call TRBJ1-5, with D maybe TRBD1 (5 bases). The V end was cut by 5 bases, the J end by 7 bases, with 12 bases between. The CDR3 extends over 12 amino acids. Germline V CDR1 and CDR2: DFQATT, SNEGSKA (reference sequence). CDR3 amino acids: CSAQGHRQPQHF. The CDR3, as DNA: TGCAGTGCTCAAGGACACAGGCAGCCCCAGCATTTT.

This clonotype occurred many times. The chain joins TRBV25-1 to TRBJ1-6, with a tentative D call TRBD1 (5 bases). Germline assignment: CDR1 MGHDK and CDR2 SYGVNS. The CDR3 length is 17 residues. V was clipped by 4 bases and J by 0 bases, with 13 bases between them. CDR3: CASSASTDSSYNSPLHF. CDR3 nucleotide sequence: TGTGCCAGCAGTGCCTCTACAGACAGCTCCTATAATTCACCCCTCCACTTT.

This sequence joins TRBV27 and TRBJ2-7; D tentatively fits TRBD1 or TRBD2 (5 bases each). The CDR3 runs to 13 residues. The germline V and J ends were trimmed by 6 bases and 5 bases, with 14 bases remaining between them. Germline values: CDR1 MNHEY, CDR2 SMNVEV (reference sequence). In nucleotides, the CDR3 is TGTGCCAGCAGCAGGCCACTGGGGGACGAGCAGTACTTC. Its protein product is CASSRPLGDEQYF.

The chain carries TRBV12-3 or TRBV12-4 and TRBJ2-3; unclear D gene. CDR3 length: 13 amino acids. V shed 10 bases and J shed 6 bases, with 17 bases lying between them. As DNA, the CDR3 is TGTGCCACTGTTCGTTCCATCCACGATACGCAGTATTTT. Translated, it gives CATVRSIHDTQYF.

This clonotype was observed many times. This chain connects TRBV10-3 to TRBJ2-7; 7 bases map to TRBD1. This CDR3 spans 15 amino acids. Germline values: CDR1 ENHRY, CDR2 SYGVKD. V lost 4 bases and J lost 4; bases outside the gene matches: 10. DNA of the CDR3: TGTGCCATCAGTGGGGGACGGGACAGACCATACGAGCAGTACTTC. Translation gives CAISGGRDRPYEQYF.

The CDR3 DNA is TGTGCCAGCAGTCCTTTTTACAATGAGCAGTTCTTC. It codes for CASSPFYNEQFF. This chain links TRBV7-9 with TRBJ2-1, with D hard to call. The CDR3 has 12 residues. Germline V gene lookup returns CDR1 SEHNR and CDR2 FQNEAQ (reference sequence). Trimming cost V 6 bases and J 4 bases, with 7 bases left between them.